This T cell receptor beta chain appears in the sequencing data of a study of technical replicates of blood from a handful of donors. Germline V gene data show CDR1 as LNHNV and CDR2 as YYDKDF (reference sequence). Losses at the gene ends were 1 base for V and 10 bases for J; bases not matched to a gene: 14. This CDR3 is built from 18 residues. Clones were sequenced by immunoSEQ multiplex PCR, and TCRdb holds only the in-frame ones, with some missing. Among 60,000 to 75,000 clones listed, around 87% were seen once. The source of this sequence is a human donor in good health. Some clones in this sample may be carry-over from other donors' samples. Sequenced: PBMCs. The chain has TRBV15 and TRBJ2-1, with TRBD2 matching 12 bases. CDR3 sequence (DNA): TGTGCCACCAGCAGAGGGGCTAGCGGGAGGGCCTCGCAATACGAGCAGTTCTTC. Translation: CATSRGASGRASQYEQFF.